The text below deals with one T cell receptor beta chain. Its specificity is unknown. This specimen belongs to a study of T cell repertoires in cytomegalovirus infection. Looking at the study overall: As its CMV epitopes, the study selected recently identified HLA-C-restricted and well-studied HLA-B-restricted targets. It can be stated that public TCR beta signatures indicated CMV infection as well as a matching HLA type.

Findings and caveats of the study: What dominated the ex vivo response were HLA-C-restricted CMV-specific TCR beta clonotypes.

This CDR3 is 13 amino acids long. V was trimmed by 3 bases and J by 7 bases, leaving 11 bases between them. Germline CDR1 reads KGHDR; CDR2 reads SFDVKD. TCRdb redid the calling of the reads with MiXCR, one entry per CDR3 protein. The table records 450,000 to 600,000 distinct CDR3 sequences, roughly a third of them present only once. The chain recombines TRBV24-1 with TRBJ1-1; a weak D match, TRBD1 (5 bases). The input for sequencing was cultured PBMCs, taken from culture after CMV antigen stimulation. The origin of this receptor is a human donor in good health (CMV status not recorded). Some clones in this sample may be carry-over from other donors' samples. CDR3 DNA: TGTGCCACCAGTGATCCGGGTAGGGGTGAAGCTTTCTTT. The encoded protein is CATSDPGRGEAFF.